This T cell receptor beta chain stems from a study of long-term antiretroviral therapy in people with HIV. Runs used v3.0 of the immunoSEQ assay and were done at survey level. The assay was immunoSEQ multiplex PCR, and TCRdb's table has in-frame clones only and misses some. The sample carries roughly 39,000 clones, approximately 86% recorded once. Germline loops: CDR1 LGHNA, CDR2 YSLEER. The ends were cut back, 2 bases at V and 0 bases at J, with 8 bases in the middle. The CDR3 loop spans 14 amino acids. At least two post-ART and at least one pre-ART PBMC sample were available for each donor. Without exception, participants with HIV were treated in the United States.

The chain has TRBV4-3 and TRBJ2-7; a possible D gene is TRBD1 (6 bases). This receptor was obtained from a woman aged 18-29 years with HIV. The sequencing used unsorted PBMCs, collected just before starting antiretroviral therapy. CDR3 nucleotides: TGCGCCAGCAGCCAAACAGGGCCCTCCTACGAGCAGTACTTC. Translation: CASSQTGPSYEQYF.